The subject of this entry is one T cell receptor beta chain. Antigen specificity is unknown. These data come from a study of T cells after yellow fever vaccination. TCRdb re-called the 5' RACE reads through MiXCR, storing one row per CDR3 protein. In the table there are some 600,000 distinct CDR3 sequences, about 17% of which are singletons. CDR1 is MNHEY and CDR2 is SVGEGT in the germline V gene. V was trimmed by 5 bases and J by 6 bases, leaving 11 bases between them. The CDR3 runs 13 residues. Overall study results and limits: FACS-sorted repertoires could harbor abundant contaminating bulk-population clonotypes. Only a small proportion of the clonotypes turned up in both the CD4 and the CD8 compartments, likely arising from convergent recombination. After the booster, around 95% of CD4 and 88% of CD8 primary-response clones were re-detected.

This sample comprised PBMCs, obtained 5 days after the first yellow fever vaccination. The J gene is TRBJ2-1, the V gene TRBV6-2 or TRBV6-3; no firm D call. The receptor's source is a man between 18 and 29 years old who received the YFV17D yellow fever vaccine. CDR3 DNA sequence: TGTGCCAGCAGTGCCCTAAGCCGCAATGAGCAGTTCTTC. Residues: CASSALSRNEQFF.